These 15 T cell receptor beta chains originate from one sample sequenced in a study of shared clonotypes between healthy human individuals (dated by TCRdb to about 2020). Library preparation employed the immunoSEQ multiplex PCR assay. Imported from immuneACCESS, the table was reduced by TCRdb to in-frame sequences with V and J called. These copies leave out some clones; in studies compared against another copy, an unresolved V gene accounts for under half, and the cause of the remainder is not known. The sample includes about 2,500,000 clones, with around 94% observed a single time. The ten largest clones add up to around 0.14% of the sample. The sample taken for sequencing was naive CD4+ T cells sorted from blood. According to the study, the label for this sample's cell subset or site signals: CD45RA+ positively selected. The source is a man aged 18 to 35 in good health.

J is TRBJ2-2 and V is TRBV7-2; no definite D call. Germline V gene lookup returns CDR1 SGHTA and CDR2 FQGNSA. The CDR3 spans 15 residues. V lost 5 bases, J lost 0 bases, and 10 bases lay in between. The CDR3 spells CASSGSAANTGELFF. The CDR3 DNA reads TGTGCCAGCAGCGGCTCCGCTGCGAACACCGGGGAGCTGTTTTTT. Full variable domain (missing parts from reference TRBV7-2 and TRBJ2-2): GAGVSQSPSNKVTEKGKDVELRCDPISGHTALYWYRQSLGQGLEFLIYFQGNSAPDKSGLPSDRFSAERTGGSVSTLTIQRTQQEDSAVYLCASSGSAANTGELFFGEGSRLTVL.

This chain uses TRBV19 with TRBJ2-2; tentatively, D is TRBD1 (6 bases). CDR1 and CDR2 from the germline V gene are LNHDA and SQIVND (reference sequence). The CDR3 runs 15 residues. With 3 bases removed from V and 7 bases from J, the gap between germline ends came to 15 bases. DNA for the CDR3: TGTGCCAGTAGTATGGGGCAGGGGTTATTCGGGGAGCTGTTTTTT. Amino acids: CASSMGQGLFGELFF.

This chain joins TRBV6-1 and TRBJ2-1; D is possibly TRBD1 or TRBD2 (5 bases each). Germline assignment: CDR1 MNHNS and CDR2 SASEGT. The V end was cut by 7 bases, the J end by 8 bases, with 18 bases between. The CDR3 extends over 14 amino acids. DNA of the CDR3: TGTGCCAGCATCCGGGACCTCCGGGTTCATGAGCAGTTCTTC. It codes for CASIRDLRVHEQFF.

The J gene is TRBJ2-5, the V gene TRBV29-1; 10 bases fit TRBD1. J lost 12 bases, V lost 0 bases, and 22 bases had no gene match. Looked up from germline, CDR1 is SQVTM and CDR2 is ANQGSEA. The CDR3 runs to 18 residues. CDR3 amino acids: CSVEDQGTGALGLGFEYF. In DNA form, the CDR3 reads TGCAGCGTTGAAGATCAGGGGACAGGGGCTCTGGGATTGGGGTTTGAGTACTTC.

Turning to this clone: This same CDR3 is encoded by further DNA sequences in the sample. The V gene is TRBV18, the J gene TRBJ2-5; the D gene could be TRBD1 or TRBD2 (5 bases each). The CDR3 contains 14 residues. V was trimmed by 3 bases and J by 2 bases, leaving 10 bases between them. Germline V CDR1 and CDR2: KGHSH, LQKENI. CDR3 region: CASSPGAQQETQYF. DNA for the CDR3: TGTGCCAGCTCACCCGGGGCCCAGCAAGAGACCCAGTACTTC. The variable domain in full, with the rest retrieved from reference TRBV18 and TRBJ2-5, is NAGVMQNPRHLVRRRGQEARLRCSPMKGHSHVYWYRQLPEEGLKFMVYLQKENIIDESGMPKERFSAEFPKEGPSILRIQQVVRGDSAAYFCASSPGAQQETQYFGPGTRLLVL.

The chain links TRBV5-4 to TRBJ1-2, with TRBD1 as a possible D gene (5 bases). Germline loops: CDR1 SGHNT, CDR2 YYREEE (reference sequence). The CDR3 is made up of 14 amino acids. V was shortened by 3 bases and J by 2 bases, with 11 bases between the two germline ends. The DNA for the CDR3 is TGTGCCAGCAGCTCCACGGGGCAAAACTATGGCTACACCTTC. As protein: CASSSTGQNYGYTF.

The rearrangement joins TRBV7-9 to TRBJ1-4; TRBD1 aligns across 7 bases. The CDR3 loop spans 15 amino acids. With V trimmed by 4 bases and J by 8 bases, 10 bases remained unmatched. The germline V gene encodes CDR1 SEHNR and CDR2 FQNEAQ (reference sequence). The chain's CDR3 is CASSSVRGLGEKLFF. CDR3 DNA sequence: TGTGCCAGCAGCTCCGTGAGGGGGCTAGGAGAAAAACTGTTTTTT.

The rearrangement links TRBV6-1 to TRBJ1-1; D is ambiguous. The length of the CDR3 is 13 residues. The germline V and J ends were trimmed by 7 bases and 0 bases, with 9 bases remaining between them. Per the germline V gene, CDR1 is MNHNS and CDR2 is SASEGT. The CDR3 DNA follows: TGTGCCAGCATTCGGGGAATGAACACTGAAGCTTTCTTT. Translating it yields CASIRGMNTEAFF.

The CDR3 bases are TGTGCCACCAGCAGAGATGGACGGGAGAGCACAGATACGCAGTATTTT. It is translated as CATSRDGRESTDTQYF. The chain links TRBV15 to TRBJ2-3; D may be TRBD2 (6 bases). Germline V gene data show CDR1 as LNHNV and CDR2 as YYDKDF (reference sequence). The length of the CDR3 is 16 residues. V lost 0 bases, J lost 0 bases, and 10 bases lay in between.

The chain couples TRBV5-4 to TRBJ1-6; 9 bases fit TRBD1. Germline lookup yields CDR1 SGHNT and CDR2 YYREEE (reference sequence). This CDR3 contains 18 residues. J gave up 0 bases and V 1 base, and 5 bases lay outside the gene matches. This CDR3 is CASSLTGTGSSYNSPLHF. CDR3 sequence (DNA): TGTGCCAGCAGCTTGACCGGGACAGGGAGCTCCTATAATTCACCCCTCCACTTT.

The V call is TRBV29-1, the J call TRBJ2-3; TRBD1 aligns across 11 bases. J lost 15 bases, V lost 1 base, and 9 bases had no gene match. In germline, CDR1 is SQVTM, CDR2 ANQGSEA. The CDR3 sequence is 13 residues long. The CDR3 DNA reads TGCAGCGTTGAAGGGACAGGGGGCAGGGGTGGATATTTT. Translation: CSVEGTGGRGGYF.

V gene TRBV7-2 combines with J gene TRBJ1-2, with a tentative D call TRBD1 (5 bases). V gave up 1 base and J gave up 0 bases, with 9 bases separating them. Germline CDR1 and CDR2: SGHTA and FQGNSA. CDR3 size: 15 residues. CDR3 loop: CASSLVRGANYGYTF. The CDR3 DNA sequence: TGTGCCAGCAGCTTAGTCCGGGGCGCTAACTATGGCTACACCTTC. Drawing the rest from reference TRBV7-2 and TRBJ1-2, the complete variable domain is GAGVSQSPSNKVTEKGKDVELRCDPISGHTALYWYRQSLGQGLEFLIYFQGNSAPDKSGLPSDRFSAERTGGSVSTLTIQRTQQEDSAVYLCASSLVRGANYGYTFGSGTRLTVV.

The V gene is TRBV10-2, the J gene TRBJ1-5; D remains ambiguous. V lost 0 bases and J lost 4, with 10 bases in between. The germline gives CDR1 WSHSY, CDR2 SAAADI. CDR3 size: 15 residues. The CDR3 protein is CASSESNSGNQPQHF. CDR3 sequence (DNA): TGCGCCAGCAGTGAGTCGAATAGTGGTAATCAGCCCCAGCATTTT.

With respect to this clone: This CDR3 is also generated by other DNA sequences in the sample. The chain joins TRBV28 to TRBJ1-2, with 7 positions matching TRBD1. V dropped 3 bases and J dropped 5; count of bases not matched to a gene: 3. Germline values: CDR1 MDHEN, CDR2 SYDVKM. The CDR3 is 13 amino acids. The CDR3 loop is CASSFRGLYGYTF. The CDR3 coding sequence is TGTGCCAGCAGTTTTAGGGGGCTATATGGCTACACCTTC.

V gene TRBV19 combines with J gene TRBJ1-4, with D possibly matching TRBD1 (5 bases). V lost 3 bases, J lost 8 bases, and 10 bases lay in between. Germline CDR1 is LNHDA and CDR2 is SQIVND (reference sequence). This CDR3 spans 13 amino acids. CDR3 residues: CASSIVGEEKLFF. As DNA, the CDR3 is TGTGCCAGTAGTATCGTAGGGGAGGAAAAACTGTTTTTT.